The rows below give T cell receptor beta chains drawn from one sample of a study of T cells in Graves' hyperthyroidism and ophthalmopathy. Each CDR3 protein is one row after TCRdb ran MiXCR on the multiplex PCR reads. Among about 34,000 distinct CDR3 sequences listed, about 52% were seen once. Sequencing was carried out using blood. Receptors originate from a woman aged 40 to 50 with Graves' ophthalmopathy. The CDR3 runs from the conserved cysteine through the conserved F or W. The D gene is left open where the match is weak. Clone size, where shown, is once, few, many, or a class for clones that have expanded.

clone_size	cdr3_length	j_call	v_call	d_call	cdr3_nt	cdr3_aa
medium-sized	15	TRBJ2-7	TRBV10-3	.	TGTGCCATCAGTGTATCGACTGGGGGTTCCTACGAGCAGTACTTC	CAISVSTGGSYEQYF
many	15	TRBJ2-1	TRBV7-9	TRBD2	TGTGCCAGCAGAACGGCTAGCGGGTATCTCAATGAGCAGTTCTTC	CASRTASGYLNEQFF
.	17	TRBJ1-5	TRBV12-3/TRBV12-4	.	TGTGCCAGCAGTTTAGTTTCGTTTGGGGGGGCGAGGCAGCCCCAGCATTTT	CASSLVSFGGARQPQHF
.	13	TRBJ2-7	TRBV9	.	TGTGCCAACAGCGTAGACGCGGACTACGAGCAGTACTTC	CANSVDADYEQYF
many	15	TRBJ2-3	TRBV11-2	.	TGTGCCAGCAGCTTAGGTGGGATAGCCACAGATACGCAGTATTTT	CASSLGGIATDTQYF
many	13	TRBJ2-5	TRBV11-3	.	TGTGCCAGCAGCTTAGGGCCCCAAGAGACCCAGTACTTC	CASSLGPQETQYF
.	16	TRBJ2-2	TRBV12-3/TRBV12-4	TRBD1	TGTGCCAGCAGTCCTACAGGGGGCGTTGGCACCGGGGATCTGTTGTTT	CASSPTGGVGTGDLLF
medium-sized	14	TRBJ1-6	TRBV2	.	TGTGCCAGCAGTGACGCAGTCTATAATTCACCCCTCCACTTT	CASSDAVYNSPLHF
.	12	TRBJ1-5	TRBV9	.	TGTGCCAGCAGCGAGGGAGGGGAGACCCAGCATTTT	CASSEGGETQHF
many	17	TRBJ2-1	TRBV9	TRBD2	TGTGCCAGCAGCATGCCGCTAGCGGGAGGGCCGTACAATGAGCAGTTCTTC	CASSMPLAGGPYNEQFF
.	13	TRBJ2-5	TRBV13	TRBD2	TGTGCCAGCAGCTCAGCGGGGTCAGAGACCCAGTACTTC	CASSSAGSETQYF
.	15	TRBJ2-3	TRBV20-1	TRBD2	TGCAGTGCTTCCCGGCTAGCGGGAGGCAACAATGAGCAGTATTTT	CSASRLAGGNNEQYF
.	13	TRBJ1-2	TRBV5-5	.	TGTGCCGGCAGCTTGAGGGGAATCTATGGCGACACCTTC	CAGSLRGIYGDTF
many	14	TRBJ2-1	TRBV7-2	.	TGTGCCAGCAGCTTAGTTTCTGGAACCAATGAGCAGTTCTTC	CASSLVSGTNEQFF
.	17	TRBJ2-7	TRBV25-1	TRBD1	TGTGCCAGCAGTGCTAGAGATTTTACAGGGGATGCCTACGAGCAGTACTTC	CASSARDFTGDAYEQYF
many	15	TRBJ2-5	TRBV28	.	TGTGCCAGCAGTGAGCGGAGGGGGGGTCAAGAGACCCAGTACTTC	CASSERRGGQETQYF
.	11	TRBJ1-2	TRBV2	.	TGTGCCAGCAGAGCCCCCTATGGCTACACCTTC	CASRAPYGYTF
.	17	TRBJ1-5	TRBV5-5	.	TGTGCCAGCAGCCTTTCGTCGGGTCTCTATAGCAATCAGCCCCAGCATTTT	CASSLSSGLYSNQPQHF
.	15	TRBJ1-5	TRBV29-1	TRBD1	TGCAGCGTTGACTCAGGACAGGGGGCGAATCAGCCCCAGCATTTT	CSVDSGQGANQPQHF
many	12	TRBJ2-7	TRBV28	.	TGTGCCAGTTTGAGGGACTCCTACGAGCAGTACTTC	CASLRDSYEQYF
many	13	TRBJ2-3	TRBV7-9	.	TGTGCCAGCAGCTTCAGGGGTGTGAATACGCAGTATTTT	CASSFRGVNTQYF
.	15	TRBJ2-3	TRBV7-9	TRBD2	TGTGCCAGCAGAACGGCTAGCGGGAGGAGGGATACGCAGTATTTT	CASRTASGRRDTQYF
many	15	TRBJ2-1	TRBV7-2	.	TGTGCCAGCAGACTCCCGGGTAGCTCCTACAATGAGCAGTTCTTC	CASRLPGSSYNEQFF
many	11	TRBJ2-5	TRBV29-1	.	TGCAGCGTTATCGGGGATAAGACCCAGTACTTC	CSVIGDKTQYF
many	16	TRBJ1-2	TRBV5-1	TRBD1	TGCGCCAGCAGCTTGGGCGGGACAGGGCCTAACTATGGCTACACCTTC	CASSLGGTGPNYGYTF
many	14	TRBJ2-5	TRBV20-1	TRBD2	TGCAGTGCTACCCGGGGACTAGTTCAAGAGACCCAGTACTTC	CSATRGLVQETQYF
medium-sized	16	TRBJ2-5	TRBV29-1	.	TGCAGCGTATACGCAGCGGGACAGAATTTCGGAGAGACCCAGTACTTC	CSVYAAGQNFGETQYF
.	13	TRBJ2-5	TRBV7-9	.	TGTGCCAGCAGCTCCCCCTTAGGGGAGACCCAGTACTTC	CASSSPLGETQYF
many	14	TRBJ1-3	TRBV11-3	.	TGTGCCAGCAGCTTTCACGAACATGGAAACACCATATATTTT	CASSFHEHGNTIYF
.	14	TRBJ2-1	TRBV9	.	TGTGCCAGCAGCGTAGGGGGGGAATTGAGTGAGCAGTTCTTC	CASSVGGELSEQFF
medium-sized	16	TRBJ2-7	TRBV10-3	TRBD2	TGTGCCATCAGTTATACTAGCGGGGGCACACCTTACGAGCAGTACTTC	CAISYTSGGTPYEQYF
many	14	TRBJ2-2	TRBV12-3/TRBV12-4	.	TGTGCCAGCAGGTTAGGACAGAACACCGGGGAGCTGTTTTTT	CASRLGQNTGELFF
.	13	TRBJ1-1	TRBV20-1	.	TGCAGTGCTAGAGTCCCGGGACCCCGTGAAGCTTTCTTT	CSARVPGPREAFF
.	15	TRBJ2-2	TRBV15	TRBD1	TGTGCCACCAGCTCCCGGGACAGGGCGGGCGGGGAGCTGTTTTTT	CATSSRDRAGGELFF
many	13	TRBJ2-3	TRBV5-4	.	TGTGCCAGCAGCTTCCAGGGCACAGATACGCAGTATTTT	CASSFQGTDTQYF
many	17	TRBJ2-2	TRBV19	TRBD1	TGTGCCAGTAGTGGACGACAGGGGGCGCTGCACACCGGGGAGCTGTTTTTT	CASSGRQGALHTGELFF
medium-sized	13	TRBJ1-2	TRBV7-9	.	TGTGCCAGCAGCTTCGCGGGGGGCAAAGGCTACACCTTC	CASSFAGGKGYTF
.	13	TRBJ1-5	TRBV5-6	.	TGTGCCAGCAGCTTGGGAGACAGTCAGCCCCAGCATTTT	CASSLGDSQPQHF
.	17	TRBJ2-1	TRBV5-1	TRBD2	TGCGCCAGCAGCCGGGACGGTGGCGGGGGTACCTACGATGAGCAGTTCTTC	CASSRDGGGGTYDEQFF
many	15	TRBJ2-7	TRBV13	.	TGTGCCAGCAGCCGAACAGGCCGTTTCGCCTACGAGCAGTACTTC	CASSRTGRFAYEQYF
.	15	TRBJ2-1	TRBV5-1	.	TGCGCCAGCAGCTTGGAGCCGGGGGGCACAGATACGCAGTTCTTC	CASSLEPGGTDTQFF